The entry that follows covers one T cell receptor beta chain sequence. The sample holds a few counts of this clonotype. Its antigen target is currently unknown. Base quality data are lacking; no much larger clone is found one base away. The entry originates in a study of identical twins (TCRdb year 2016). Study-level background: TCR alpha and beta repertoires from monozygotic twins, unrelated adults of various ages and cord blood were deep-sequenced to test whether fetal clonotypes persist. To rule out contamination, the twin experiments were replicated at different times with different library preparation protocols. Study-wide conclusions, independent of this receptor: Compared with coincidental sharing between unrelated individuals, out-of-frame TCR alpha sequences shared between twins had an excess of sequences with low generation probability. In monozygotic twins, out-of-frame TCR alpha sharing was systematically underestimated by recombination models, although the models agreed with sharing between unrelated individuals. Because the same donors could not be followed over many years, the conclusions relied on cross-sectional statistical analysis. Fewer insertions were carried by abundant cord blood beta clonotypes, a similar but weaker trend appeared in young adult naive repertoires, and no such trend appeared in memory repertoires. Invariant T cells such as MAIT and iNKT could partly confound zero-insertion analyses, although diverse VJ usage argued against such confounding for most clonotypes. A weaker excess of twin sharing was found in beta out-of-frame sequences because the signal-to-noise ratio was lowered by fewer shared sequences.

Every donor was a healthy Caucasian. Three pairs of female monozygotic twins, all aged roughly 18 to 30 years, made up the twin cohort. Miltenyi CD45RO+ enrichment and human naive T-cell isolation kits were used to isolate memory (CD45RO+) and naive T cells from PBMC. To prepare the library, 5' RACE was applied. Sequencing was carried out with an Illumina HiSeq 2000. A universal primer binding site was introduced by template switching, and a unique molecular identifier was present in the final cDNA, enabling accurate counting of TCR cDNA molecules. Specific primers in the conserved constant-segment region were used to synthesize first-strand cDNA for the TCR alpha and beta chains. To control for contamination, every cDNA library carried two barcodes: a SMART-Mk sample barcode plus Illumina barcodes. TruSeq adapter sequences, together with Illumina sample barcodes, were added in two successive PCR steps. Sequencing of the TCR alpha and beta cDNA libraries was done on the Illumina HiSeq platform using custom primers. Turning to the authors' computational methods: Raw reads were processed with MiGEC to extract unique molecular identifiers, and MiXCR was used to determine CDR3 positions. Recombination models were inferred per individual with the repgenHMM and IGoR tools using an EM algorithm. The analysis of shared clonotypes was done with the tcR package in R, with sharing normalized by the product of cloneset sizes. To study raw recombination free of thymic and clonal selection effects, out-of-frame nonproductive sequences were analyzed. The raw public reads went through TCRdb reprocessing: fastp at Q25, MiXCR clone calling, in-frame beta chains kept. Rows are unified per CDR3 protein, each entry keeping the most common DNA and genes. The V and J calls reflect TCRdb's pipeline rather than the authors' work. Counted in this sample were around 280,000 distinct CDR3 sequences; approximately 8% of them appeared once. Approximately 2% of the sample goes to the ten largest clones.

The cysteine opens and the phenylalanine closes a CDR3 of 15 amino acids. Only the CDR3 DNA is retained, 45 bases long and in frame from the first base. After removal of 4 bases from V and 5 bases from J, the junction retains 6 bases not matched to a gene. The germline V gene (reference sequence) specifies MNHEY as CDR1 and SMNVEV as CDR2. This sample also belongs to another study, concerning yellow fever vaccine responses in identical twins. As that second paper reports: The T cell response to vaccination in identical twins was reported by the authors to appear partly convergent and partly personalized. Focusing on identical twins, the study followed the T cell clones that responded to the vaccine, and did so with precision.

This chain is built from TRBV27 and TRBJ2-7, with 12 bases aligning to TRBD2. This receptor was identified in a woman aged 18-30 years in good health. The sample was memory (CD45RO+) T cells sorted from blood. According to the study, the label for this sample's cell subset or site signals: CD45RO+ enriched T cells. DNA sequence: TGTGCCAGCAGTTCCCGGACTAGCGGGAAGAACGAGCAGTACTTC. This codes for CASSSRTSGKNEQYF.